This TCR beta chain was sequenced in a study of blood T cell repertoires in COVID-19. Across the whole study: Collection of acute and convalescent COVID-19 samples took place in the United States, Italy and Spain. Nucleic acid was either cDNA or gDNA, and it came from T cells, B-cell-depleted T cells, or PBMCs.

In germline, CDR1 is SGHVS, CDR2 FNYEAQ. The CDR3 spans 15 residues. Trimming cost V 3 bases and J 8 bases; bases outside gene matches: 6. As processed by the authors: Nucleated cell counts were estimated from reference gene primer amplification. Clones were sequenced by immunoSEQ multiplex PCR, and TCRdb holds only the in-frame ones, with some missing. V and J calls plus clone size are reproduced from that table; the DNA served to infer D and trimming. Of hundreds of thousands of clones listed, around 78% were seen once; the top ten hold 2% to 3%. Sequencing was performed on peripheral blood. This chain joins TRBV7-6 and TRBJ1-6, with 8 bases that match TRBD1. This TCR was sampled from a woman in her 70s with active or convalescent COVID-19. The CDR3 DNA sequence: TGTGCCAGCAGCTTGGGACAGGCAGGGGATTCACCCCTCCACTTT. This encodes CASSLGQAGDSPLHF.